The TCR beta chain under discussion was sequenced for a study of radiation and T cells in renal cell carcinoma. Stated time point: baseline pretreatment blood. Treatment: 15 Gy SBRT to primary tumor, nephrectomy 4 weeks later. After SBRT, blood was collected at 2 and 4 weeks, plus baseline. This renal cell carcinoma was of the clear cell type. Here immunoSEQ multiplex PCR was the method, and the copy in TCRdb shows in-frame clones only, minus some. Of about 130,000 clones listed, more than 70% were seen once; the top ten hold about 12%. General study results and limits: No pretreatment tumor biopsies were available for baseline clonotypes. From baseline, blood top tumor clonotypes peaked at 2 weeks post-radiation.

Regarding this clone: Its antigen is undetermined.

Trimming shortened V by 8 bases and J by 3 bases, and 17 bases separated the two germline ends. CDR1 SGHAT and CDR2 FQDESV come from the germline V gene (reference sequence). CDR3 size: 14 residues. The V and J genes are TRBV11-1 and TRBJ2-7; maybe TRBD1 (6 bases). This specimen consisted of blood, obtained from a patient whose treatment included radiotherapy and nephrectomy. The TCR was taken from a woman in her forties or fifties with renal cell carcinoma. The CDR3 DNA is TGTGCCAGCTTTTTTGGACAGAGACACTACGAGCAGTACTTC. It codes for CASFFGQRHYEQYF.